The 11 T cell receptor beta chains below come from one sample, sequenced in a study of blood T cell repertoires in COVID-19. Measured with immunoSEQ multiplex PCR; TCRdb has only the in-frame clones, and not every one. Counted here are 150,000 or so clones, over 80% occurring once; the ten biggest clones make up roughly 2.8%. Material: peripheral blood. The receptor source for this set is a woman in her sixties or seventies with acute or convalescent COVID-19.

This clone was picked up a small number of times. The V call is TRBV5-1, the J call TRBJ2-1; 7 bases align to TRBD2. The junction had 10 bases not matched to a gene; V was cut back by 1 base and J by 9 bases. The CDR3 consists of 15 residues. Germline V gene sequence: CDR1 SGHRS, CDR2 YFSETQ. Here the CDR3 DNA reads TGCGCCAGCAGCTTGCTCGGACTAGACGTGAGTGAGCAGTTCTTC. Translation gives CASSLLGLDVSEQFF.

The chain is built from TRBV24-1 and TRBJ1-5; a weak D match, TRBD1 (5 bases). V shed 9 bases and J shed 1 base, with 6 bases lying between them. Germline values: CDR1 KGHDR, CDR2 SFDVKD. CDR3 length equals 12 residues. DNA for the CDR3: TGTGCCACCGGGGCGAGCAATCAGCCCCAGCATTTT. This encodes CATGASNQPQHF.

The CDR3 reads CASSTTSPNQPQHF. The CDR3 DNA sequence: TGTGCCAGCAGCACTACCTCCCCTAATCAGCCCCAGCATTTT. V usage is TRBV28 and J usage is TRBJ1-5; D gene ambiguous. Between the trimmed V and J ends, which lost 6 bases and 4 bases, there was a span of 13 bases. The CDR3 extends over 14 amino acids. The germline gives CDR1 MDHEN, CDR2 SYDVKM.

The rearrangement uses TRBV19 and TRBJ1-6; a weak D match, TRBD1 (6 bases). V dropped 4 bases and J dropped 8 bases, with 18 bases sitting between them. In germline, CDR1 is LNHDA, CDR2 SQIVND (reference sequence). This CDR3 comprises 16 residues. This chain's CDR3 is CASSSSPRDTDSPLHF. CDR3 bases: TGTGCCAGTAGTAGCTCTCCCCGGGACACAGATTCACCCCTCCACTTT.

This clone was seen more than once but under ten times. The J gene is TRBJ1-1, the V gene TRBV14; 8 nucleotides align to TRBD1. CDR1 SGHDN and CDR2 FVKESK come from the germline V gene. Germline trimming cut 1 base from V and 10 bases from J; bases unmatched to any gene: 8. The CDR3 is 14 residues long. The CDR3 loop is CASSQGQGANRAFF. Here the CDR3 DNA reads TGTGCCAGCAGCCAAGGGCAGGGGGCGAATCGAGCTTTCTTT.

Concerning this clone: This sample includes further DNA sequences coding for the same CDR3. This rearrangement joins TRBV7-9 to TRBJ2-5; D uncertain. Between the trimmed V and J ends, which lost 1 base and 5 bases, there was a span of 8 bases. The length of the CDR3 is 13 residues. Germline assignment: CDR1 SEHNR and CDR2 FQNEAQ (reference sequence). The chain's CDR3 is CASSLVGAETQYF. The CDR3 nucleotides are TGTGCCAGCAGCTTAGTGGGCGCGGAGACCCAGTACTTC.

The V call is TRBV6-5, the J call TRBJ1-5; D unclear. The CDR3 covers 13 residues. V was trimmed by 2 bases and J by 3 bases, leaving 5 bases between them. CDR1 is MNHEY and CDR2 is SVGAGI in the germline V gene. The CDR3 protein is CASSYIINQPQHF. The CDR3 nucleotides are TGTGCCAGCAGTTACATTATCAATCAGCCCCAGCATTTT.

The chain uses TRBV5-4 and TRBJ2-7; 9 bases line up with TRBD2. The CDR3 sequence is 14 residues long. Per the germline V gene, CDR1 is SGHNT and CDR2 is YYREEE (reference sequence). The ends lost 4 bases at V and 2 bases at J; junction bases unmatched: 4. CDR3 protein: CASSVASGAYEQYF. In DNA form, the CDR3 reads TGTGCCAGCAGCGTGGCTAGCGGGGCCTACGAGCAGTACTTC.

V gene TRBV28 combines with J gene TRBJ2-2; D is unresolved. CDR1 and CDR2 from the germline V gene are MDHEN and SYDVKM. This CDR3 contains 11 residues. V was pared by 9 bases and J by 8 bases, with 10 bases between. DNA of the CDR3: TGTGCCAGTCTCTGGGCTGGGGAGCTGTTTTTT. It is translated as CASLWAGELFF.

This chain uses TRBV9 with TRBJ2-3; possibly TRBD2 for D (7 bases). From germline, CDR1 is SGDLS and CDR2 YYNGEE. V lost 4 bases to trimming and J lost 2 bases, with 17 bases between them. This CDR3 spans 16 amino acids. As DNA, the CDR3 is TGTGCCAGCAGCCTCAACCGGGGGGCCCCCACAGATACGCAGTATTTT. Translation gives CASSLNRGAPTDTQYF.

This clone was seen a few times. V gene TRBV6-6 combines with J gene TRBJ2-7, with a possible D match to TRBD1 (6 bases). Germline values: CDR1 MNHNY, CDR2 SVGAGI (reference sequence). The germline V and J ends were trimmed by 2 bases and 5 bases, with 13 bases remaining between them. The CDR3 loop spans 14 amino acids. This CDR3 is CASSYVGRGNEQYF. The CDR3 bases are TGTGCCAGCAGTTACGTAGGCAGGGGCAACGAGCAGTACTTC.